This passage covers 29 T cell receptor beta chains from one sample sequenced in a study of blood T cells in healthy people across ages. Through a sample-barcoded 5' primer and a J-beta primer mix, a second PCR was run for 7 to 11 cycles. TCRdb used MiXCR to reprocess the 5' RACE reads, holding one entry per CDR3 protein. Of some 1.5 million distinct CDR3 sequences in the sample, about 28% were seen once. Sequenced sample: blood. These TCRs come from a woman aged 30 to 39 in good health.

Only a few counts were recorded for this clonotype. V usage is TRBV10-3 and J usage is TRBJ2-5; maybe TRBD2 (5 bases). The ends were cut back, 2 bases at V and 5 bases at J, with 15 bases in the middle. Germline CDR1 is ENHRY and CDR2 is SYGVKD. The CDR3 is 15 amino acids. Here the CDR3 reads CAISEGGWESETQYF. The CDR3 DNA reads TGTGCCATCAGTGAGGGTGGCTGGGAGTCGGAGACCCAGTACTTC.

DNA of the CDR3: TGCGCCAGCAGCTTGACAGGGGATGGTATTGAAGCTTTCTTT. The encoded protein is CASSLTGDGIEAFF. V usage is TRBV5-1 and J usage is TRBJ1-1; 7 bases agree with TRBD1. V lost 1 base and J lost 7; bases outside the gene matches: 7. The CDR3 loop spans 14 amino acids. Per the germline V gene, CDR1 is SGHRS and CDR2 is YFSETQ.

Remarks on this clonotype: This may be a read error: a much more frequent sequence differs by one nucleotide. The chain has TRBV25-1 and TRBJ2-7, with D possibly called TRBD1 or TRBD2 (6 bases each). Germline assignment: CDR1 MGHDK and CDR2 SYGVNS. Trimming shortened V by 4 bases and J by 7 bases, and 23 bases separated the two germline ends. The CDR3 contains 16 residues. The CDR3 sequence is CASSGAWGASYNEQYF. DNA of the CDR3: TGTGCCAGCAGTGGTGCCTGGGGGGCTTCCTACAATGAGCAGTACTTC.

This clonotype turned up a few times. The rearrangement links TRBV7-2 to TRBJ1-2; no clear D gene. V lost 2 bases and J 0 bases, leaving 13 bases between the germline ends. This CDR3 comprises 16 residues. Germline V gives CDR1 SGHTA, CDR2 FQGNSA. In DNA form, the CDR3 reads TGTGCCAGCAGCTTAATTTCGGCAGCTCCTAACTATGGCTACACCTTC. This gives the protein CASSLISAAPNYGYTF.

This clonotype was detected only a few times. V is TRBV9 and J is TRBJ2-1; 10 bases align to TRBD2. The germline V gene encodes CDR1 SGDLS and CDR2 YYNGEE. CDR3 length: 15 residues. With V trimmed by 1 base and J by 6 bases, 4 bases remained unmatched. The CDR3 protein is CASSVSSGGPNEQFF. The CDR3 region has the DNA TGTGCCAGCAGCGTAAGTAGCGGGGGGCCCAATGAGCAGTTCTTC.

The chain joins TRBV20-1 to TRBJ2-7; 7 positions agree with TRBD1. The V segment lost 8 bases and the J segment 7 bases; nucleotides outside the gene matches: 11. The germline gives CDR1 DFQATT, CDR2 SNEGSKA (reference sequence). There are 12 residues in the CDR3. As DNA, the CDR3 is TGCAGTCCTCACAGACAGGGTGGGGAGCAGTACTTC. Encoded protein: CSPHRQGGEQYF.

This clonotype has a count of ten or more. V usage is TRBV29-1 and J usage is TRBJ2-7; D assignment may be TRBD1 or TRBD2 (5 bases each). This CDR3 comprises 13 residues. Looked up from germline, CDR1 is SQVTM and CDR2 is ANQGSEA. V lost 6 bases and J lost 2, with 14 bases in between. The CDR3 DNA follows: TGCAGCGTCGTCGGGGCCCGCACCTACGAGCAGTACTTC. This encodes CSVVGARTYEQYF.

This chain uses TRBV20-1 with TRBJ1-3, with D possibly being TRBD1 (5 bases). Between the trimmed V and J ends, which lost 0 bases and 2 bases, there was a span of 8 bases. Looked up from germline, CDR1 is DFQATT and CDR2 is SNEGSKA (reference sequence). This CDR3 contains 14 residues. In DNA form, the CDR3 reads TGCAGTGCTAGAGATCGCAGGGCTGGAAACACCATATATTTT. Encoded protein: CSARDRRAGNTIYF.

This clonotype was observed a few times. V gene TRBV7-9 combines with J gene TRBJ2-1, with a weak D call TRBD2 (7 bases). V shed 1 base and J shed 7 bases, with 20 bases lying between them. Per the germline V gene, CDR1 is SEHNR and CDR2 is FQNEAQ (reference sequence). The CDR3 has 17 residues. The DNA for the CDR3 is TGTGCCAGCAGCTTAGATCTCCTGCGGGGGCCAGGGAATGAGCAGTTCTTC. Its protein is CASSLDLLRGPGNEQFF.

J is TRBJ2-5 and V is TRBV4-1; D possibly uses TRBD1 or TRBD2 (5 bases each). Germline V CDR1 and CDR2: MGHRA, YSYEKL. CDR3 size: 14 residues. Trimming removed 1 base from V and 7 bases from J, with 13 bases in between. For the CDR3, the DNA is TGCGCCAGCAGCCAAGTTTGGGGGACGGGGACCCAGTACTTC. It yields the protein CASSQVWGTGTQYF.

This clonotype appeared a few times. The chain recombines TRBV6-5 with TRBJ1-5; TRBD1 is a possible D gene (5 bases). The CDR3 totals 15 residues. CDR1 is MNHEY and CDR2 is SVGAGI in the germline V gene. The ends were cut back, 6 bases at V and 2 bases at J, with 14 bases in the middle. The CDR3 protein is CASRRIQGGNQPQHF. In DNA form, the CDR3 reads TGTGCCAGCAGGAGGATACAAGGGGGCAATCAGCCCCAGCATTTT.

This chain joins TRBV6-5 and TRBJ1-1, with TRBD1 identical over 7 bases. This CDR3 contains 15 residues. V trimming: 7 bases; J trimming: 2 bases; junction bases outside the gene matches: 10. Germline CDR1 and CDR2: MNHEY and SVGAGI. The CDR3 DNA reads as TGTGCCAGCACCGGGTCAGGGGGACCAAACACTGAAGCTTTCTTT. Its translation is CASTGSGGPNTEAFF.

The CDR3 nucleotides read TGCGCCAGCAGCGCCCGACAGGGTAGGAGCACAGATACGCAGTATTTT. Translation: CASSARQGRSTDTQYF. This rearrangement joins TRBV5-1 to TRBJ2-3, with 7 bases lining up with TRBD1. V shed 4 bases, J shed 0 bases, and the junction held 8 bases outside the gene matches. Per the germline V gene, CDR1 is SGHRS and CDR2 is YFSETQ. The CDR3 is 16 residues long.

This chain uses TRBV20-1 with TRBJ2-7; 10 bases match TRBD2. Unmatched junction bases numbered 14, after V lost 5 bases and J lost 7 bases. CDR1 and CDR2 from the germline V gene are DFQATT and SNEGSKA (reference sequence). The CDR3 is made up of 15 amino acids. CDR3 DNA sequence: TGCAGTGCTCCTCGGGCCCTAGCGGGAGCGGGGGAGCAGTACTTC. The encoded protein is CSAPRALAGAGEQYF.

The rearrangement links TRBV28 to TRBJ1-4; TRBD1 matches at 7 bases. This CDR3 spans 19 amino acids. The V gene end was trimmed by 2 bases and the J gene end by 2 bases; junction bases not matched to a gene: 14. Germline V gene lookup returns CDR1 MDHEN and CDR2 SYDVKM. The CDR3 sequence is CASSLGGGPEIGTNEKLFF. The CDR3, as DNA: TGTGCCAGCAGTTTAGGAGGGGGCCCGGAGATTGGGACTAATGAAAAACTGTTTTTT.

This clonotype has more than one count but fewer than ten. The rearrangement joins TRBV11-2 to TRBJ2-4; 10 nucleotides line up with TRBD2. Germline CDR1 is SGHAT and CDR2 is FQNNGV. The CDR3 extends over 15 amino acids. J lost 9 bases, V lost 4 bases, and 9 bases had no gene match. CDR3 DNA: TGTGCCAGCAGCTCCCCCAGCGGGGGGGGCAGCATTCAGTACTTC. Translation gives CASSSPSGGGSIQYF.

CDR3 sequence (DNA): TGTGCCAGCAGTTTTTTTCTCCCCGGGGCTCGTGCCTACGAGCAGTACTTC. Protein sequence: CASSFFLPGARAYEQYF. The genes are TRBV5-6 and TRBJ2-7, with D possibly being TRBD1 or TRBD2 (5 bases each). V lost 5 bases and J 2 bases, leaving 23 bases between the germline ends. The CDR3 sequence is 17 residues long. From germline, CDR1 is SGHDT and CDR2 YYEEEE.

This clonotype was observed a few times. The V and J genes are TRBV6-2 or TRBV6-3 and TRBJ2-1; D not certain. With 6 bases removed from V and 10 bases from J, the gap between germline ends came to 19 bases. This CDR3 region has 14 residues. Germline V CDR1 and CDR2: MNHEY, SVGEGT. The CDR3 sequence: CASRITNLGIEQFF. The CDR3 region has the DNA TGTGCCAGCAGAATCACCAACCTAGGGATCGAGCAGTTCTTC.

This clonotype was counted ten times or more. The chain uses TRBV20-1 and TRBJ2-7; weak D call: TRBD1 (6 bases). The CDR3 contains 11 residues. V lost 6 bases, J lost 6 bases, and 12 bases lay in between. Per the germline V gene, CDR1 is DFQATT and CDR2 is SNEGSKA (reference sequence). For the CDR3, the DNA is TGCAGTGCCAACGGACAGTCCGAGCAGTACTTC. Residues: CSANGQSEQYF.

This clonotype was seen many times. The gene calls are TRBV9 and TRBJ2-1; D may be TRBD1 or TRBD2 (5 bases each). V dropped 3 bases and J dropped 10 bases, with 20 bases sitting between them. CDR3 length: 15 amino acids. CDR1 and CDR2 (germline): SGDLS, YYNGEE. CDR3 nucleotide sequence: TGTGCCAGCAGCGAGGACCTCCGGGACCCCATCGAGCAGTTCTTC. It encodes CASSEDLRDPIEQFF.

This chain connects TRBV20-1 to TRBJ2-3; 10 positions agree with TRBD2. Germline values: CDR1 DFQATT, CDR2 SNEGSKA (reference sequence). Germline trimming cut 7 bases from V and 3 bases from J; bases unmatched to any gene: 10. The CDR3 contains 15 residues. CDR3 nucleotides: TGCAGTGTATGGAGCGGGGGGGAAACTACAGATACGCAGTATTTT. Protein product: CSVWSGGETTDTQYF.

This chain links TRBV11-2 with TRBJ2-7; D perhaps matches TRBD1 (6 bases). Trimming pared 2 bases from V and 10 bases from J, leaving 21 bases between. This CDR3 has 15 residues. Germline values: CDR1 SGHAT, CDR2 FQNNGV. This CDR3 is CASSLLMVRGDTQYF. The CDR3 nucleotides read TGTGCCAGCAGCTTACTTATGGTCAGGGGTGACACCCAGTACTTC.

This clonotype was counted many times. The chain uses TRBV4-3 and TRBJ2-1; the match to TRBD2 covers 9 bases. The V gene end was trimmed by 0 bases and the J gene end by 4 bases; junction bases not matched to a gene: 7. The germline V gene encodes CDR1 LGHNA and CDR2 YSLEER. The CDR3 contains 17 residues. The CDR3 bases are TGCGCCAGCAGCCAAGATCGCGGGCTAGCGGGGTACAATGAGCAGTTCTTC. Protein sequence: CASSQDRGLAGYNEQFF.

This sequence joins TRBV14 and TRBJ1-2, with D maybe TRBD1 (6 bases). The germline V gene encodes CDR1 SGHDN and CDR2 FVKESK. This CDR3 spans 14 amino acids. V shed 3 bases and J shed 8 bases, with 16 bases lying between them. CDR3 in DNA: TGTGCCAGCAGCCACCGGACAGCGGAGGGCGGCTACACCTTC. Residues: CASSHRTAEGGYTF.

Only a few counts were recorded for this clonotype. This rearrangement joins TRBV20-1 to TRBJ2-7; D is perhaps TRBD2 (6 bases). V was pared by 6 bases and J by 2 bases, with 20 bases between. The CDR3 sequence is 15 residues long. Germline values: CDR1 DFQATT, CDR2 SNEGSKA (reference sequence). In nucleotides, the CDR3 is TGCAGTGCCCGAAGGCGGGACCCCCCTACCTACGAGCAGTACTTC. This translates into CSARRRDPPTYEQYF.

With respect to this clonotype: This may stem from a read error, because a much larger clone lies one nucleotide away. The CDR3 protein is CSARAGSSYNEQYF. As DNA, the CDR3 is TGCAGTGCTAGAGCCGGGAGCTCCTACAATGAGCAGTACTTC. The rearrangement uses TRBV20-1 and TRBJ2-1, with D perhaps TRBD2 (6 bases). The J call may be incorrect, as the DNA end agrees better with TRBJ2-7. This CDR3 is 14 amino acids long. Germline V gives CDR1 DFQATT, CDR2 SNEGSKA (reference sequence).

The chain couples TRBV10-1 to TRBJ2-1; 8 positions agree with TRBD1. The germline V gene has CDR1 WNHNN and CDR2 SYGVQD (reference sequence). The trim removed 0 bases at V and 8 bases at J, leaving 3 bases unmatched. The CDR3 is 14 amino acids. CDR3 bases: TGCGCCAGCAGTGAGTCACAGGGGGGTGATGAGCAGTTCTTC. Encoded protein: CASSESQGGDEQFF.

In its sample, this clonotype was seen a few times. This chain links TRBV12-3 or TRBV12-4 with TRBJ2-1; D perhaps matches TRBD2 (6 bases). Trimming removed 5 bases at V and 10 bases at J, with 18 bases between. There are 14 residues in the CDR3. For the CDR3, the DNA is TGTGCCAGCAGTGCTGGAGGGCTCTCCTACGAGCAGTTCTTC. This sequence encodes CASSAGGLSYEQFF.

The table lists this clonotype with a few counts. The chain couples TRBV7-2 to TRBJ2-1; D gene ambiguous. There are 15 residues in the CDR3. V was cut by 2 bases and J by 2 bases, with 10 bases left in between. Germline CDR1 and CDR2: SGHTA and FQGNSA. CDR3 DNA sequence: TGTGCCAGCAGCTTAACCCAACTTACCTACAATGAGCAGTTCTTC. Protein product: CASSLTQLTYNEQFF.